Presented here are 20 T cell receptor beta chains from one specimen sequenced in a study of T and B cells in COVID-19 patients. BIOMED2 TRB-A/B primer pools were used in multiplex TRB PCR. TCRdb re-analysed the multiplex PCR reads in MiXCR, keeping a single row per CDR3 protein. The sample has about 18,000 distinct CDR3 sequences; 36% are singletons. TRB was amplified from about 260-540 ng of blood genomic DNA. Sequences were obtained from blood. Every receptor here comes from a human donor with active COVID-19.

This clonotype has only a few counts. At one boundary the junction diverges from the germline segment, which might be a read error. The chain links TRBV20-1 to TRBJ2-5, with 7 bases aligning to TRBD1. Germline V gene data show CDR1 as DFQATT and CDR2 as SNEGSKA (reference sequence). This CDR3 contains 17 residues. The CDR3 DNA reads as TGCAGTGCTACGCCTACTGACCTCCGGGACAGATGGACGATCGGGGACTTC. Residues: CSATPTDLRDRWTIGDF.

The genes are TRBV19 and TRBJ1-2; no reliable D call. From germline, CDR1 is LNHDA and CDR2 SQIVND (reference sequence). The length of the CDR3 is 13 residues. V dropped 5 bases and J dropped 6 bases, with 13 bases sitting between them. The DNA of the CDR3 is TGTGCCAGTAGTCTTAATATAGGACATGGCTACACCTTC. Translation: CASSLNIGHGYTF.

The chain joins TRBV7-9 to TRBJ2-1, with TRBD2 identical over 8 bases. V was clipped by 5 bases and J by 0 bases; unmatched bases: 9. CDR1 is SEHNR and CDR2 is FQNEAQ in the germline V gene (reference sequence). The CDR3 contains 17 residues. CDR3 loop: CASSPRTSYSSYNEQFF. The CDR3, as DNA: TGTGCCAGCAGCCCCCGGACTAGCTATAGCTCCTACAATGAGCAGTTCTTC.

This chain joins TRBV6-4 and TRBJ1-1; a possible D gene is TRBD1 (6 bases). Germline CDR1 is MRHNA and CDR2 is SNTAGT. The V gene lost 6 bases and the J gene lost 1 base, with 9 bases spanning the gap. The CDR3 is made up of 13 amino acids. In DNA, the CDR3 is TGTGCCAGCAGCGAGACAGGGAACACTGAAGCTTTCTTT. Amino acid sequence: CASSETGNTEAFF.

The rearrangement joins TRBV7-9 to TRBJ2-3; D is undetermined. Looked up from germline, CDR1 is SEHNR and CDR2 is FQNEAQ (reference sequence). V was shortened by 5 bases and J by 4 bases, with 10 bases between the two germline ends. The CDR3 sequence is 13 residues long. The CDR3 reads CASSQPLADTQYF. CDR3 nucleotides: TGTGCCAGCAGCCAACCGTTGGCAGATACGCAGTATTTT. Full variable domain (outside the CDR3, taken from reference TRBV7-9 and TRBJ2-3): DTGVSQNPRHKITKRGQNVTFRCDPISEHNRLYWYRQTLGQGPEFLTYFQNEAQLEKSRLLSDRFSAERPKGSFSTLEIQRTEQGDSAMYLCASSQPLADTQYFGPGTRLTVL.

The chain combines TRBV5-1 with TRBJ2-2; D is perhaps TRBD1 (6 bases). Germline V gene lookup returns CDR1 SGHRS and CDR2 YFSETQ. V was shortened by 1 base and J by 5 bases, with 21 bases between the two germline ends. CDR3 length: 18 amino acids. The CDR3, as DNA: TGCGCCAGCAGCTTGTCACAGGGTAGCCCCCTGAGGACCGGGGAGCTGTTTTTT. Translated, it gives CASSLSQGSPLRTGELFF.

This chain joins TRBV12-3 or TRBV12-4 and TRBJ1-5, with D hard to call. The length of the CDR3 is 14 residues. Trimming took off 6 bases at V and 0 bases at J, with 9 bases between the two ends. In DNA, the CDR3 is TGTGCCAGCAGGCCGGCCTATAGCAATCAGCCCCAGCATTTT. Translation: CASRPAYSNQPQHF.

Remarks on this clonotype: One junction end does not reproduce the germline sequence, and a read error may be involved. The genes are TRBV19 and TRBJ2-3; D not resolved. The CDR3 has 13 residues. CDR1 is LNHDA, CDR2 SQIVND, per germline (reference sequence). The CDR3 here is CASSPGFSDTKYF. The CDR3 bases are TGTGCCAGTAGCCCCGGGTTTTCAGATACGAAGTATTTT.

By sample share, this clonotype is medium-sized (0.01 to 0.1%). The chain joins TRBV29-1 to TRBJ2-2; D unclear. From germline, CDR1 is SQVTM and CDR2 ANQGSEA. This CDR3 has 12 residues. V gave up 4 bases and J gave up 0 bases, with 3 bases separating them. DNA for the CDR3: TGCAGCGTTGTGTCGAACACCGGGGAGCTGTTTTTT. This sequence encodes CSVVSNTGELFF.

V usage is TRBV6-5 and J usage is TRBJ1-5, with D perhaps TRBD1 (6 bases). V was pared by 4 bases and J by 3 bases, with 7 bases between. Germline V gene data show CDR1 as MNHEY and CDR2 as SVGAGI. The CDR3 consists of 13 residues. The DNA for the CDR3 is TGTGCCAGCAGTTGGGACACCAATCAGCCCCAGCATTTT. This encodes CASSWDTNQPQHF.

V and J are TRBV20-1 and TRBJ2-1; maybe TRBD2 (5 bases). With 1 base removed from V and 0 bases from J, the gap between germline ends came to 13 bases. The germline CDR1 and CDR2 sequences are DFQATT and SNEGSKA (reference sequence). The CDR3 covers 16 residues. The CDR3 nucleotides are TGCAGTGCTAGAGGCGGGCAGCCGAGCTCCTACAATGAGCAGTTCTTC. It specifies CSARGGQPSSYNEQFF.

This clonotype is classed as medium-sized. The chain combines TRBV11-1 with TRBJ2-3; 10 nucleotides match TRBD1. Trimming cost V 5 bases and J 3 bases; bases outside gene matches: 5. Germline V gene sequence: CDR1 SGHAT, CDR2 FQDESV (reference sequence). CDR3 length equals 15 residues. In DNA, the CDR3 is TGTGCCAGCAGCCCGCCGGACAGGGGGACAGATACGCAGTATTTT. The encoded protein is CASSPPDRGTDTQYF.

This clonotype was seen a few times. This chain uses TRBV14 with TRBJ2-5; a weak D match, TRBD2 (6 bases). The V end lost 1 base, the J end lost 7 bases, and 16 bases lay between the germline ends. Germline V gene data show CDR1 as SGHDN and CDR2 as FVKESK. This CDR3 has 15 amino acids. The CDR3 loop reads CASSQVSGLGGTQYF. CDR3 DNA: TGTGCCAGCAGCCAAGTCAGCGGGCTGGGGGGGACCCAGTACTTC.

This clonotype has more than one count but fewer than ten. The V gene is TRBV18, the J gene TRBJ2-1, with a tentative D call TRBD2 (5 bases). The V and J ends lost 4 bases and 4 bases respectively, with 20 bases between them. CDR1 is KGHSH and CDR2 is LQKENI in the germline V gene. The CDR3 covers 17 residues. The CDR3 reads CASSLFTGTEIYNEQFF. CDR3 DNA sequence: TGTGCCAGCTCACTTTTTACGGGAACAGAGATTTACAATGAGCAGTTCTTC.

The rearrangement links TRBV6-1 to TRBJ2-2; no firm D call. Per the germline V gene, CDR1 is MNHNS and CDR2 is SASEGT. V was trimmed by 4 bases and J by 5 bases, leaving 14 bases between them. This CDR3 comprises 15 residues. The chain's CDR3 is CASSGLWAVTGELFF. For the CDR3, the DNA is TGTGCCAGCAGTGGTCTCTGGGCCGTTACCGGGGAGCTGTTTTTT.

The chain uses TRBV6-2 or TRBV6-3 and TRBJ2-3; 8 nucleotides align to TRBD2. V gave up 0 bases and J gave up 6 bases; unmatched junction bases: 20. Germline values: CDR1 MNHEY, CDR2 SVGEGT. This CDR3 is built from 20 residues. CDR3 region: CASSYSLRLKENSGADTQYF. CDR3 DNA sequence: TGTGCCAGCAGTTACTCGCTTCGACTTAAGGAAAATAGCGGGGCGGATACGCAGTATTTT.

This clonotype was observed a few times. V gene TRBV6-1 combines with J gene TRBJ1-4, with a possible D match to TRBD1 (6 bases). V was cut by 6 bases and J by 0 bases, with 23 bases left in between. From germline, CDR1 is MNHNS and CDR2 SASEGT. CDR3 length: 19 residues. CDR3 sequence reads: CASSENYGTLVATNEKLFF. CDR3 DNA: TGTGCCAGCAGCGAAAACTACGGGACACTAGTTGCAACTAATGAAAAACTGTTTTTT.

This clonotype counts as medium-sized. V usage is TRBV5-6 and J usage is TRBJ2-6, with no clear D. The germline CDR1 and CDR2 sequences are SGHDT and YYEEEE. Trimming left V 0 bases short and J 8 bases short, with 9 bases between. CDR3 size: 14 residues. The CDR3 sequence is CASSLAAGTNVLTF. The CDR3 coding sequence is TGTGCCAGCAGCTTGGCCGCCGGTACCAACGTCCTGACTTTC. The complete variable domain, with remaining parts taken from reference TRBV5-6 and TRBJ2-6, reads DAGVTQSPTHLIKTRGQQVTLRCSPKSGHDTVSWYQQALGQGPQFIFQYYEEEERQRGNFPDRFSGHQFPNYSSELNVNALLLGDSALYLCASSLAAGTNVLTFGAGSRLTVL.

The gene calls are TRBV27 and TRBJ1-5, with D perhaps TRBD1 (5 bases). The CDR3 length is 17 residues. Germline loops: CDR1 MNHEY, CDR2 SMNVEV (reference sequence). V lost 6 bases and J 4 bases, leaving 22 bases between the germline ends. CDR3 loop: CASRGMRGRGVNQPQHF. Written as DNA, the CDR3 is TGTGCCAGCAGGGGAATGAGGGGACGGGGGGTTAATCAGCCCCAGCATTTT.

The chain carries TRBV19 and TRBJ2-3, with 11 bases fitting TRBD2. CDR1 LNHDA and CDR2 SQIVND come from the germline V gene (reference sequence). This CDR3 is 14 amino acids long. J lost 4 bases, V lost 5 bases, and 2 bases had no gene match. The CDR3 protein is CASSVSGGADTQYF. In nucleotides, the CDR3 is TGTGCCAGTAGTGTTAGCGGGGGGGCAGATACGCAGTATTTT.